This T cell receptor beta chain was identified in a study of T cells after yellow fever vaccination. General study points: Most clones from primary vaccination were detected again post-booster (roughly 96% CD4, 88% CD8).

Universal primer sites and UMIs were introduced during 5'RACE template-switching synthesis of TCR cDNA. TCRdb reprocessed the 5' RACE reads via MiXCR and lists one record per CDR3 protein. The sample contains about 230,000 distinct CDR3 sequences, 5.5% to 8.5% of which appear only once. There are many counts of this clonotype. The antigen remains undetermined. The CDR3 extends over 14 amino acids. CDR1 is MNHEY, CDR2 SMNVEV, per germline (reference sequence). V gave up 3 bases and J gave up 4 bases, with 11 bases separating them. The chain uses TRBV27 and TRBJ2-3; D is unresolved. The receptor comes from a man aged 25-45 years who received the YFV17D yellow fever vaccine. The specimen comprised CD4+ T cells sorted from PBMCs, sampled on the day of the yellow fever booster vaccination. CDR3 sequence reads: CASSLRINSDTQYF. In DNA, the CDR3 is TGTGCCAGCAGTTTGCGGATAAATTCAGATACGCAGTATTTT.